This T cell receptor beta chain was retrieved from a study of tumor-infiltrating lymphocytes in primary liver carcinoma. Points from the study as a whole: Tumor region pairs shared more overlap than did tumor-adjacent and tumor-blood pairs.

This clonotype showed up just once. Its antigen is unidentified. Germline trimming cut 5 bases from V and 3 bases from J; bases unmatched to any gene: 3. The CDR3 has 12 residues. Germline CDR1 reads DFQATT; CDR2 reads SNEGSKA (reference sequence). Germline DNA was also extracted, while the blood RNA originated from unsorted whole blood. The template, about 510 ng total RNA, yielded TCR beta cDNA made with a constant-region primer. The TCR beta library was amplified through three nested multiplex PCR rounds in a modified ARM-PCR procedure. TRBV1-TRBV30 forward primers and a C-beta reverse primer were used in the first two PCR rounds, which each ran for about 10 cycles. TCRdb re-derived calls from the multiplex PCR reads in MiXCR, one entry per CDR3 protein. Seen here are approximately 310,000 distinct CDR3 sequences, 55% to 65% observed once, and the top ten hold approximately 9%.

The sequencing sample was made of peripheral blood. The V and J genes are TRBV20-1 and TRBJ1-1, with 7 bases fitting TRBD1. This clonotype was obtained from a man between 40 and 49 years old with primary liver carcinoma and hepatitis B virus infection. As DNA, the CDR3 is TGCAGTGCTGCAAGGGGGCACACTGAAGCTTTCTTT. Translated: CSAARGHTEAFF.